A few counts support the clone carrying this T cell receptor beta chain. Its antigen is currently unknown. The junction departs from germline at one end; a sequencing error may be responsible. This sample is part of a study of regulatory T cells in long-lasting Graves disease. Broader study findings: Newly diagnosed disease favored TRBV20-1 and TRBJ2-1 over persistent disease. Having only a small sample size may have limited accuracy.

Arm-PCR of CDR3 regions and iRepertoire HTBI primers were the basis on which TCR beta libraries were built. Using its own MiXCR run on the multiplex PCR reads, TCRdb lists one record per CDR3 protein. The data contain some 370,000 distinct CDR3 sequences, less than 30% of them singletons. Germline loops: CDR1 SQVTM, CDR2 ANQGSEA. CDR3 length: 16 residues. Noted time point: persistent/refractory GD, antithyroid drugs over 5 years with positive TRAb. Extracted RNA from PBMCs served as the source of the TCR library. This sequence was found in a woman aged 40-49 years with Graves disease. V and J are TRBV29-1 and TRBJ1-1; no firm D call. The source material was peripheral blood mononuclear cells (PBMCs), sampled when the disease was refractory, from a patient treated with antithyroid drugs. As DNA, the CDR3 is TGCAGCGTGGAAGCTAGGAGACCGGTTTTGGACACTGAAGCTTTCTTT. It translates to CSVEARRPVLDTEAFF.